This is a list of T cell receptor beta chains from one sample in a study of cytomegalovirus exposure and HLA in healthy donors. Assay: immunoSEQ multiplex PCR; the TCRdb copy retains only in-frame clones and omits some. The table lists 150,000 to 200,000 clones, around 80% of them singletons. Source material: PBMCs. Receptors were obtained from a male donor in good health and CMV-seropositive. Both conserved end residues are part of each CDR3. The D gene is left open where the match is weak. For some rows the clone size is stated as once, few or many, or as a class when expanded; others skip it.

TRBJ2-2 TRBV5-1 TRBD1 . CASSTGTVGTGELFF TGCGCCAGCAGCACCGGGACAGTGGGCACCGGGGAGCTGTTTTTT
TRBJ1-1 TRBV19 . . CASSLTWGQDQAFF TGTGCCAGTAGTTTAACCTGGGGCCAGGATCAAGCTTTCTTT
TRBJ2-1 TRBV11-2 TRBD2 . CASSLGGGPWGEQFF TGTGCCAGCAGCTTAGGCGGGGGACCGTGGGGTGAGCAGTTCTTC
TRBJ2-5 TRBV19 . . CASSIGTARDTQYF TGTGCCAGTAGTATAGGGACAGCAAGAGATACCCAGTACTTC
TRBJ1-5 TRBV4-1 TRBD1 . CASSQEGTGLSNQPQHF TGCGCCAGCAGCCAAGAGGGGACAGGGCTTAGCAATCAGCCCCAGCATTTT
TRBJ2-7 TRBV5-1 . . CASSLDGAYEQYF TGCGCCAGCAGCTTGGACGGAGCCTACGAGCAGTACTTC
TRBJ2-7 TRBV27 . . CASRARDTTYEQYF TGTGCCAGCAGGGCACGGGACACCACCTACGAGCAGTACTTC
TRBJ2-1 TRBV29-1 TRBD2 . CSVMTSGGLSSYNEQFF TGCAGCGTTATGACTAGCGGGGGCTTAAGCTCCTACAATGAGCAGTTCTTC
TRBJ1-1 TRBV5-6 TRBD1 . CASSTGTGGREAFF TGTGCCAGCAGCACCGGGACAGGGGGGCGGGAAGCTTTCTTT
TRBJ2-2 TRBV29-1 TRBD1 . CSVDRGRGTGELFF TGCAGCGTGGACAGGGGTAGGGGAACCGGGGAGCTGTTTTTT
TRBJ2-7 TRBV30 . . CAWSAPGLTLYEQYF TGTGCCTGGAGCGCCCCAGGACTAACTCTATACGAGCAGTACTTC
TRBJ1-2 TRBV7-9 . . CASSSHSTATAYGYTF TGTGCCAGCAGCTCTCACTCGACAGCTACCGCCTATGGCTACACCTTC
TRBJ1-2 TRBV14 . . CASSQTGLRYYGYTF TGTGCCAGCAGCCAAACGGGACTTCGCTACTATGGCTACACCTTC
TRBJ2-7 TRBV7-6 . . CASSQEGGPQYEQYF TGTGCCAGCAGCCAGGAGGGGGGGCCACAGTACGAGCAGTACTTC
TRBJ1-5 TRBV4-1 . . CASSQDRKNQPQHF TGCGCCAGCAGCCAAGACCGTAAAAATCAGCCCCAGCATTTT
TRBJ1-1 TRBV28 . . CASSSAGVLLNTEAFF TGTGCCAGCAGTTCGGCAGGGGTCCTATTGAACACTGAAGCTTTCTTT
TRBJ2-5 TRBV15 . . CATSQRVDVSVTQYF TGTGCCACCAGCCAGAGGGTAGATGTTAGTGTGACCCAGTACTTC
TRBJ2-3 TRBV9 . . CASSGGVPTDTQYF TGTGCCAGCAGCGGGGGGGTCCCAACAGATACGCAGTATTTT
TRBJ2-1 TRBV5-8 TRBD2 . CASTESGREKNEQFF TGTGCCAGTACGGAGAGCGGGAGGGAAAAGAATGAGCAGTTCTTC
TRBJ2-2 TRBV19 . . CASDRSDTGELFF TGTGCCAGTGACAGGTCTGACACCGGGGAGCTGTTTTTT
TRBJ2-5 TRBV15 TRBD2 once CATSRGLAEETQYF TGTGCCACCAGCAGGGGACTAGCGGAAGAGACCCAGTACTTC
TRBJ2-3 TRBV4-3 . . CASSQERGWGIGDTDTQYF TGCGCCAGCAGCCAAGAGAGGGGGTGGGGGATAGGGGACACAGATACGCAGTATTTT
TRBJ1-2 TRBV30 . few CAWSTRSPYGYTF TGTGCCTGGAGTACCAGGTCGCCTTATGGCTACACCTTC
TRBJ2-7 TRBV5-1 . . CASSSSGERYEQYF TGCGCCAGCAGCTCCTCAGGGGAGCGATACGAGCAGTACTTC
TRBJ2-1 TRBV4-1 . . CASSQEYNSGTPSYNEQFF TGCGCCAGCAGCCAAGAGTACAATTCCGGGACTCCCTCCTACAATGAGCAGTTCTTC
TRBJ2-3 TRBV11-3 TRBD1 . CASSPGQLHSTDTQYF TGTGCCAGCAGCCCGGGACAGCTACATAGCACAGATACGCAGTATTTT
TRBJ1-1 TRBV6-1 TRBD1 . CASSEWAGGITEAFF TGTGCCAGCAGTGAATGGGCAGGGGGAATCACTGAAGCTTTCTTT
TRBJ1-1 TRBV5-6 . . CASSLSGYGEAFF TGTGCCAGCAGCTTGTCAGGGTATGGCGAAGCTTTCTTT
TRBJ2-3 TRBV5-1 . . CASSHRDIDTQYF TGCGCCAGCAGCCACAGGGATATAGATACGCAGTATTTT
TRBJ2-7 TRBV6-5 . . CASSYSAQASSYEQYF TGTGCCAGCAGTTACTCGGCACAGGCTAGCTCCTACGAGCAGTACTTC